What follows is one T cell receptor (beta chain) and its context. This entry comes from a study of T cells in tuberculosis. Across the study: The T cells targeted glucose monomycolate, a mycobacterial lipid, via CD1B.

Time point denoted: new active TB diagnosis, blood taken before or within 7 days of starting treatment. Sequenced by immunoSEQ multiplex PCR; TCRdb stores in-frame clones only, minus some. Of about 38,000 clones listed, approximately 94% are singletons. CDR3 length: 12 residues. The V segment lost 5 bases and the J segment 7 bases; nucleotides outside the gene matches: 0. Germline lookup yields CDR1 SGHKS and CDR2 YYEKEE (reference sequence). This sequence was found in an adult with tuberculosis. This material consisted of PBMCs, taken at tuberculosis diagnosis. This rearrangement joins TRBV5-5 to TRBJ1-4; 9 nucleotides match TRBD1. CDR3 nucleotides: TGTGCCAGCAGGGACAGGGGTGAAAAACTGTTTTTT. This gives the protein CASRDRGEKLFF.